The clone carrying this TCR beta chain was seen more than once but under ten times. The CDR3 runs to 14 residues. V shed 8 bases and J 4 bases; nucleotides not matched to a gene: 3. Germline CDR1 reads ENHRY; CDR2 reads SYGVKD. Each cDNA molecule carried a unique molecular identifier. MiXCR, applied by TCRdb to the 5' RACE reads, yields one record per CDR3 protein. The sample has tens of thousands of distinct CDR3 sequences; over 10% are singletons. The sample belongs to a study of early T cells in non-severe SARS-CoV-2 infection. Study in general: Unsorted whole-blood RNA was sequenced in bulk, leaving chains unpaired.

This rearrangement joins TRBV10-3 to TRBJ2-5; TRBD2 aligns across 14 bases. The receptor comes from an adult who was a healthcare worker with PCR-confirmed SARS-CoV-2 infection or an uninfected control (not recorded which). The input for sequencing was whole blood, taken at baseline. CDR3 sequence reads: CAIQGTSGGETQYF. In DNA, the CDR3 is TGTGCCATCCAGGGGACTAGCGGGGGAGAGACCCAGTACTTC.